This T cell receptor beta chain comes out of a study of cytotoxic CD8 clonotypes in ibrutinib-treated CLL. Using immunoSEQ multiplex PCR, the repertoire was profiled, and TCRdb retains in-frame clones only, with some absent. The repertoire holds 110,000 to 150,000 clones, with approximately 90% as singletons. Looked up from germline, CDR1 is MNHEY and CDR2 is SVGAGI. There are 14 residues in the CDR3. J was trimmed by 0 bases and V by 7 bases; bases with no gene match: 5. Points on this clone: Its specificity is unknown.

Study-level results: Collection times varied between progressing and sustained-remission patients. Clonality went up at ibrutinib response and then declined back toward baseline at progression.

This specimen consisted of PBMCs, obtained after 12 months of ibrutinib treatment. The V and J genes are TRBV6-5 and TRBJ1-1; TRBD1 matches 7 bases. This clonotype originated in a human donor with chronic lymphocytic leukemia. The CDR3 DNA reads TGTGCCAGCATTAACAGGGGTTTGAACACTGAAGCTTTCTTT. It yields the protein CASINRGLNTEAFF.